This T cell receptor (beta chain) appears in the sequencing data of a study of cytotoxic CD8 clonotypes in ibrutinib-treated CLL. Sequenced by immunoSEQ multiplex PCR; TCRdb stores in-frame clones only, minus some. The profile shows roughly 250,000 clones, less than 75% of them singletons. Germline CDR1 reads SGDLS; CDR2 reads YYNGEE. This CDR3 has 13 amino acids. The trim removed 4 bases at V and 6 bases at J, leaving 4 bases unmatched. Cryopreserved PBMCs supplied about 2 micrograms of genomic DNA for TCR beta libraries. The sequences come from PBMCs, collected after 24 months of ibrutinib treatment. The TCR originated in a human donor with chronic lymphocytic leukemia. The V and J genes are TRBV9 and TRBJ2-3, with TRBD2 matching 8 bases. The CDR3 is CASSPREGDTQYF. The CDR3 DNA reads as TGTGCCAGCAGCCCCCGGGAGGGGGATACGCAGTATTTT.